The clone carrying this TCR beta chain was seen a handful of times. Its target is not known. This sample stems from a study of identical twins. Whole-study results and caveats: Conclusions leaned on cross-sectional statistical analysis and did not track the same donors over time. For monozygotic twins, models underestimated out-of-frame TCR alpha sharing.

A single record per CDR3 protein comes from TCRdb applying MiXCR to the 5' RACE reads. The table lists 500,000 or so distinct CDR3 sequences, roughly a fifth of them singletons, with about 0.99% in the top ten. CDR3 size: 13 residues. V lost 9 bases, J lost 8 bases, and 16 bases lay in between. This same sample was also part of a study on T cells expressing NK-cell markers.

V gene TRBV12-3 or TRBV12-4 combines with J gene TRBJ1-4; D is uncertain. The receptor was isolated from a woman under 30 in good health. The sequenced sample consisted of CD4+ T cells sorted from blood. CDR3 nucleotides: TGTGCCAGTGCAAGCCGGCGAGCGGAAAAACTGTTTTTT. It is translated as CASASRRAEKLFF.